The clone carrying this T cell receptor (beta chain) was observed a few times. The sample comes from a study of spatial heterogeneity in lung cancer. Individually, TCR cDNA molecules were each labelled with a unique molecular identifier. TCRdb itself ran the 5' RACE reads through MiXCR, one entry per CDR3 protein. This sample has 85,000 to 100,000 distinct CDR3 sequences, with about 12% found just once. Time point described: sample taken at primary tumor resection. Unsorted whole RNA of tumor, nontumor lung or frozen PBMC was sequenced. The germline V gene has CDR1 SGHTA and CDR2 FQGTGA. The V and J ends lost 2 bases and 5 bases respectively, with 12 bases between them. This CDR3 has 14 amino acids.

The J gene is TRBJ2-5, the V gene TRBV7-3; D may match TRBD1 or TRBD2 (5 bases each). Sequencing used PBMCs, obtained at surgery. This receptor was obtained from a male donor with early-stage non-small cell lung cancer. In nucleotides, the CDR3 is TGTGCCAGCAGCTTAGAGGGCAGGGCGGAGACCCAGTACTTC. Translating it yields CASSLEGRAETQYF.